These T cell receptor beta chains were read from a single sample in a study of PD-1 blockade in classical Hodgkin lymphoma. Sequencing was performed with immunoSEQ multiplex PCR; in TCRdb, only in-frame clones are kept and a portion is missing. The sample contains about 98,000 clones, just under 95% of which appear only once. The sequencing here drew on peripheral blood mononuclear cells (PBMCs), taken at baseline. These receptors were collected from a human donor with classical Hodgkin lymphoma. Both conserved end residues are part of each CDR3. Each record gives: CDR3 DNA, CDR3 protein, V gene, J gene, clone size, D gene. The D gene is left open where the match is weak. Size is omitted from some rows. Given values are once, few, many or a class for expanded clones.

TGTGCCTTAAGAGGTGCCGCTGGAAACACCATATATTTT	CALRGAAGNTIYF	TRBV10-3	TRBJ1-3	once	-
TGTGCCATCAGTGAGTTTAGCCCTTTCTCTAGCGGGAGGGCCTGGTCCTACAATGAGCAGTTCTTC	CAISEFSPFSSGRAWSYNEQFF	TRBV10-3	TRBJ2-1	-	TRBD2
TGTGCCAGCAGGTCCGGAGTGGGAATGGGAGAGACCCAGTACTTC	CASRSGVGMGETQYF	TRBV7-2	TRBJ2-5	-	-
TGTGCCAGCAGCCGCGGCGGATTGATCCAAGAGACCCAGTACTTC	CASSRGGLIQETQYF	TRBV7-8	TRBJ2-5	once	-
TGCGCCAGCAGCTTGAAAGGGGGTGTGAACACTGAAGCTTTCTTT	CASSLKGGVNTEAFF	TRBV5-1	TRBJ1-1	once	-
TGTGCCAGCAGCTTCACGGATAACACTGAAGCTTTCTTT	CASSFTDNTEAFF	TRBV7-9	TRBJ1-1	-	-
TGTGCCTGGAGTGTAATGCCGTTGGGAAACACCATATATTTT	CAWSVMPLGNTIYF	TRBV30	TRBJ1-3	once	-
TGTGCCAGCAGTAAAGTCCGGACAGGGGAAACCGGGGAGCTGTTTTTT	CASSKVRTGETGELFF	TRBV27	TRBJ2-2	-	TRBD1
TGCGCCAGCAGCCAAGATGGTGGACAGGGAGCTTCCTCCTACGAGCAGTACTTC	CASSQDGGQGASSYEQYF	TRBV4-1	TRBJ2-7	-	TRBD1
TGTGCCAGCAGTGAAGAAAGTGGCGGGAATGAAAAACTGTTTTTT	CASSEESGGNEKLFF	TRBV6-1	TRBJ1-4	-	-
TGTGCCAGCACCTACAGTGAGAACACTGAAGCTTTCTTT	CASTYSENTEAFF	TRBV28	TRBJ1-1	-	-
TGTGCCAGCAGTTCTCAACAGGGGCGGGATGAAAAACTGTTTTTT	CASSSQQGRDEKLFF	TRBV27	TRBJ1-4	-	TRBD1
TGCAGCGTTGAACTAGCGGGAGTATACGAGCAGTACTTC	CSVELAGVYEQYF	TRBV29-1	TRBJ2-7	-	TRBD2
TGCGCCAGCAGCTTGGAGAGAGGGTTGGAGACCCAGTACTTC	CASSLERGLETQYF	TRBV5-1	TRBJ2-5	once	-
TGTGCCAGTTATGGGCCCCTTTACGAGCAGTACTTC	CASYGPLYEQYF	TRBV28	TRBJ2-7	-	-
TGTGCCAGCAGCCCGACAGGGCCTGAAGCTTTCTTT	CASSPTGPEAFF	TRBV4-2	TRBJ1-1	-	TRBD1
TGTGCCAGCAGCTTGGGTCAGTACGAGCAGTACTTC	CASSLGQYEQYF	TRBV5-6	TRBJ2-7	-	-
TGTGCCAGCAGCCGGGGGGCAGCTGAAGCTTTCTTT	CASSRGAAEAFF	TRBV9	TRBJ1-1	-	-
TGTGCCAGCAGCTTAGTCCCTTTTCCAGGTAGTCTGAACACTGAAGCTTTCTTT	CASSLVPFPGSLNTEAFF	TRBV7-3	TRBJ1-1	once	-
TGTGCCAGCAGCCAAGCACTAGCGTTAGGGGATGAGCAGTTCTTC	CASSQALALGDEQFF	TRBV4-2	TRBJ2-1	once	TRBD2
TGTGCCAGCGCCTGGGACTACTACAATGAGCAGTTCTTC	CASAWDYYNEQFF	TRBV27	TRBJ2-1	-	TRBD2
TGTGCCAGCAGCTTAGGGAGGGCGGGAGATACGCAGTATTTT	CASSLGRAGDTQYF	TRBV7-9	TRBJ2-3	-	-
TGTGCCAGCAGCTTAGAGGGGAACACTGAAGCTTTCTTT	CASSLEGNTEAFF	TRBV11-2	TRBJ1-1	once	-
TGTGCTAGTGGTTTCAGTGGCTACACCTTC	CASGFSGYTF	TRBV12-5	TRBJ1-2	-	-
TGTGCCAGCACCACCCTGTTTAAGGGCGGGAGAAATACGCAGTATTTT	CASTTLFKGGRNTQYF	TRBV27	TRBJ2-3	few	TRBD2
TGTGCCAGCAGCGACTACAGGGGGAATTACAATGAGCAGTTCTTC	CASSDYRGNYNEQFF	TRBV5-6	TRBJ2-1	-	TRBD1
TGTGCCAGCAGCGAAGACAGTTATAATGAAAAACTGTTTTTT	CASSEDSYNEKLFF	TRBV7-8	TRBJ1-4	-	-
TGTGCCAGCAGTGGAAGGGACAGGGGTGGCACTGAAGCTTTCTTT	CASSGRDRGGTEAFF	TRBV2	TRBJ1-1	-	TRBD1
TGTGCCAGCAAGGCGGGACCTGGGGGCTACGAGCAGTACTTC	CASKAGPGGYEQYF	TRBV27	TRBJ2-7	-	-
TGTGCCAGTAGTAGGACAGGAAAATGGCTGCGAGCTAACTATGGCTACACCTTC	CASSRTGKWLRANYGYTF	TRBV19	TRBJ1-2	-	TRBD1
TGTGCCAGCAGTTTTGTGGGGCAAGAGACCCAGTACTTC	CASSFVGQETQYF	TRBV6-5	TRBJ2-5	-	-
TGTGCCTGGAGGACTGGACTAGCGGGAGCCTCAGAGATCCAGTACTTC	CAWRTGLAGASEIQYF	TRBV30	TRBJ2-5	-	TRBD2
TGTGCCAGCAGTTCGACAGGGACAGGAGGGACCTACGAGCAGTACTTC	CASSSTGTGGTYEQYF	TRBV27	TRBJ2-7	-	TRBD1